This T cell receptor beta chain stems from a study of shared clonotypes between healthy human individuals (dated by TCRdb to between 2020 and 2021). Regarding the research as a whole: The cohort included three men and a couple of women between 18 and 49 years of age. To increase sequencing depth and limit assay-specific biases, TCR repertoire library preparation and sequencing were carried out by different laboratories using diverse techniques. Per donor, three plates each were used for CD4 naive and CD4 memory, two for CD8 naive, and one for CD8 memory. To estimate repertoire size and how much clonotype sharing occurs between individuals, the study deeply sequenced the blood TCR repertoires of about 5 healthy adults. Leukapheresis yielded between about 0.94 and 9 billion PBMCs per donor.

Overall study results and their limits: Rarefaction of sorted-subset datasets indicated incomplete sequencing despite the large sequencing depth. Naive subsets generally had larger estimated clonotype richness than memory subsets did. The small number of donors limited the genetic and exposure-history diversity represented. Sampling was restricted to blood, and TCR repertoires in tissues likely differ from the TCR repertoires found in blood. Pairwise subsampling indicated that sequencing depth was expected to affect the degree of clonotype sharing among donors. Compared with non-shared clonotypes, the clonotypes found in all four sorted-subset donors had higher generation probabilities. Across a handful of donors, about 5.2% of naive CD4, around 3.3% of naive CD8, under 2.5% of memory CD4, and roughly 0.4% of memory CD8 clonotypes were shared.

Details on this clone: Its antigen specificity is not known. Base qualities are not provided; no much larger clone lies one nucleotide away.

TCR CDR3 regions were amplified from genomic DNA by multiplex PCR using the deep immunoSEQ assay. Genomic DNA extracted from each cell subset was distributed evenly over all wells of several immunoSEQ 96-well plates, and each plate served as one replicate. For sorted subsets, 200 to 250 ng of genomic DNA, equivalent to 30,000 or so T cell genomes, went into each replicate PCR. Purified libraries were measured with a Qubit 3.0 fluorometer, size-checked on a Bioanalyzer 2100, and measured again with the KAPA Library Quantification kit. Each immunoSEQ 96-well plate was sequenced on its own single-read 150-cycle Illumina NextSeq 550 flow cell. Per the authors' processing: Because only junctional sequences without quality scores were contained in the immunoSEQ output, filtering matching that applied to full-length reads could not be performed. Sequences were annotated with PyIR, a Python wrapper for IgBLAST v1.9, using IMGT germline references to assign V/J genes and CDR3. Reads were removed for weak V/J assignments (E-value above 1e-6), missing CDR3, stop codons, out-of-frame junctions, or ambiguous translated residues. V3J clonotypes were defined by identical inferred V gene, J gene, and CDR3 amino acid sequence. Percentage overlap between repertoires was calculated by dividing the number of shared unique clonotypes by the size of the smaller repertoire. Repertoire richness was assessed with RTK rarefaction, the Chao1 estimator, and Recon v2.1 estimates of unobserved clonotypes. OLGA was used to compute generation probabilities for all TCRbeta clonotypes that the gDNA method yielded from a handful of donors. Drawn from immuneACCESS, this table holds only the in-frame rearrangements with V and J called that TCRdb kept. Clones are partly lost; checked studies trace under half to an unresolved V gene and leave the rest unexplained. That table supplies the V and J calls and clone size; D and trimming were determined from the DNA. Recorded for this sample are 2 million to 2.5 million clones; approximately 96% of them occurred a single time. Around 0.13% of the sample is taken by the ten largest.

For CDR1 and CDR2, the germline V gene (reference sequence) lists DFQATT and SNEGSKA. CDR3 length: 10 amino acids, cysteine to phenylalanine. Of all the DNA, just the CDR3 is kept, 30 bases in frame from base 1. V is cut by 4 bases and J by 12 bases, and the space between the germline ends is 11 bases. The donors were healthy, HIV-negative adults who had no recently reported acute infections or vaccinations. All donors were Caucasian adults living in Nashville, Tennessee, USA. CD4+ T cells were enriched by magnetic negative selection, after which naive cells were positively selected on CD45RA and the negative fraction was taken as the memory subset. After blood collection by leukapheresis, PBMCs were isolated using Ficoll-Histopaque density gradient centrifugation and then cryopreserved in the vapor phase of liquid nitrogen. Analytical flow cytometry was used to check the purity and quantity of every magnetically sorted T cell population. Each sorted fraction had its genomic DNA isolated and then quantified by UV absorbance on a Nanodrop 2000c.

What was sequenced was naive CD4+ T cells sorted from blood. In light of the paper, this sample's cell subset or site label describes: CD45RA+ positively selected. The origin of this receptor is a man between 18 and 35 years old in good health. The V and J segments used are TRBV20-1 and TRBJ2-3, with the identity of the D gene unclear. The encoded CDR3 is CSAKVVEQYF. The bases are TGCAGTGCTAAGGTAGTAGAACAGTATTTT.